Listed below are T cell receptor beta chains from one sample, sequenced in a study of cytomegalovirus exposure and HLA in healthy donors. Some clones are missing from TCRdb's copy, which holds only in-frame ones; the method was immunoSEQ multiplex PCR. The top ten hold roughly 2.4% of the sample, which has some 150,000 clones, 75% to 85% seen once. The sample was PBMCs. These receptors were collected from a man aged 45-65 years in good health and CMV-seronegative. Each CDR3 is given with its conserved first and last residue. A D gene is named only where the DNA matches it firmly. Where a row states a size, it is once, few, many or the class of an expanded clone; other rows omit it.

V	J	D	size	DNA	CDR3
TRBV6-5	TRBJ2-2	.	few	TGTGCCAGCAACCGAGGGGGTGCGAACACCGGGGAGCTGTTTTTT	CASNRGGANTGELFF
TRBV6-5	TRBJ1-4	TRBD1	.	TGTGCCAGCAGAGCAGGGGGCGCGGTTGAAAAACTGTTTTTT	CASRAGGAVEKLFF
TRBV2	TRBJ2-2	.	.	TGTGCCAGCATGGAAACTAGAACCTCCGCCGGGGAGCTGTTTTTT	CASMETRTSAGELFF
TRBV5-1	TRBJ2-4	TRBD1	.	TGCGCCAGCAGCTTGGTCGGGGGACAGGGGGCGGCCAAAAACATTCAGTACTTC	CASSLVGGQGAAKNIQYF
TRBV9	TRBJ2-1	TRBD2	.	TGTGCCAGCAGCGTAGGCGGGGGGGGGCGCAATGAGCAGTTCTTC	CASSVGGGGRNEQFF
TRBV5-6	TRBJ1-5	.	.	TGTGCCAGCAGCCCGAGGGGGGGAATCAATCAGCCCCAGCATTTT	CASSPRGGINQPQHF
TRBV5-4	TRBJ1-2	.	once	TGTGCCAGCAGCTTGGGCCAGTCTAACTATGGCTACACCTTC	CASSLGQSNYGYTF
TRBV5-1	TRBJ1-1	.	.	TGCGCCAGCAGCTTGGCGGGGTTATCTGAAGCTTTCTTT	CASSLAGLSEAFF
TRBV7-2	TRBJ2-7	.	.	TGTGCCAGCAGCTTAGCGGCGGCAACCTACGAGCAGTACTTC	CASSLAAATYEQYF
TRBV30	TRBJ1-2	.	.	TGTGCCTGGGAACGGGGAGAGGGCTACACCTTC	CAWERGEGYTF
TRBV2	TRBJ2-5	TRBD2	.	TGTGCCAGCAGACCCGGGACTAGCGGAGAAGAGACCCAGTACTTC	CASRPGTSGEETQYF
TRBV6-5	TRBJ2-1	TRBD1	.	TGTGCCAGCAGTTACGGGGGACAGAGCTCGGTTGAGCAGTTCTTC	CASSYGGQSSVEQFF
TRBV5-1	TRBJ1-1	.	.	TGCGCCAGCAGCCGTCAGGGCGCTGAAGCTTTCTTT	CASSRQGAEAFF
TRBV5-1	TRBJ1-2	TRBD1	.	TGCGCCAGCAGCCCCCAGGGGGATGGCTACACCTTC	CASSPQGDGYTF
TRBV2	TRBJ2-6	.	.	TGTGCCAGCAGCGGGGATAGTGCTGGGGCCAACGTCCTGACTTTC	CASSGDSAGANVLTF
TRBV19	TRBJ2-7	.	.	TGTGCCAGTAGTATATGGGGGGGGCCTACCTACGAGCAGTACTTC	CASSIWGGPTYEQYF
TRBV9	TRBJ2-1	TRBD2	.	TGTGCCAGCAGCGATAGCGGGGGCAGCGATGAGCAGTTCTTC	CASSDSGGSDEQFF
TRBV19	TRBJ1-5	.	.	TGTGCCAGTAGTATCACCGGGACATCAGTGAGCTATAGCAATCAGCCCCAGCATTTT	CASSITGTSVSYSNQPQHF
TRBV7-6	TRBJ2-3	.	.	TGTGCCAGCAGCTTAGCGGGGGGAACTAGCACAGATACGCAGTATTTT	CASSLAGGTSTDTQYF
TRBV11-3	TRBJ2-3	TRBD2	.	TGTGCCAGCAGCTCAGGGACTAGCGGGAGAGTGCAGTATTTT	CASSSGTSGRVQYF
TRBV6-1	TRBJ1-2	.	.	TGTGCCAGCAGCGTTTTACCGGACAGCTATGGCTACACCTTC	CASSVLPDSYGYTF
TRBV5-4	TRBJ1-1	TRBD1	.	TGTGCCAGCAGCTTGGTAGGGGGCAATGAAGCTTTCTTT	CASSLVGGNEAFF
TRBV9	TRBJ2-6	TRBD1	.	TGTGCCAGCAGCTCCCGACAGGGATCCTCTGGGGCCAACGTCCTGACTTTC	CASSSRQGSSGANVLTF
TRBV18	TRBJ2-7	TRBD1	.	TGTGCCAGCTCACCGGGGACAGGGGGGTCCTACGAGCAGTACTTC	CASSPGTGGSYEQYF
TRBV27	TRBJ2-7	TRBD2	.	TGTGCCAGCAGTACGTGGGAGGGGAGCGAGCAGTACTTC	CASSTWEGSEQYF
TRBV30	TRBJ1-2	.	few	TGTGCCTGGAGTGGAGGGGGCTACACCTTC	CAWSGGGYTF
TRBV7-9	TRBJ2-5	.	.	TGTGCCAGCAGCTTCCCTAGGGACTCCTGGGGCCAAGAGACCCAGTACTTC	CASSFPRDSWGQETQYF
TRBV5-1	TRBJ1-1	TRBD1	.	TGCGCCAGCAGCTCAGGACAGGGGATGAACACTGAAGCTTTCTTT	CASSSGQGMNTEAFF
TRBV5-1	TRBJ2-7	TRBD1	.	TGCGCCAGCAGCTTGGTGTCAGGGGGCTCCTACGAGCAGTACTTC	CASSLVSGGSYEQYF
TRBV2	TRBJ2-7	TRBD1	.	TGTGCCAGCAGTGATCCGAGGACAGGACCCTACGAGCAGTACTTC	CASSDPRTGPYEQYF
TRBV9	TRBJ2-7	.	few	TGTGCCAGCAGCGTAGTTAACAATTACCACGAGCAGTACTTC	CASSVVNNYHEQYF
TRBV27	TRBJ2-5	.	once	TGTGCCAGCAGTTTAATCGGGGACCAAGAGACCCAGTACTTC	CASSLIGDQETQYF
TRBV27	TRBJ2-7	.	.	TGTGCCAGCAGTTTAGGCTCTCCAGGGTTCTACGAGCAGTACTTC	CASSLGSPGFYEQYF
TRBV30	TRBJ1-5	TRBD1	.	TGTGCCTGGTCCCTACCCGGGACAGGATATAGCAATCAGCCCCAGCATTTT	CAWSLPGTGYSNQPQHF
TRBV5-1	TRBJ2-5	TRBD2	.	TGCGCCAGCAGCTTGCGTAGAACGGGGGGACAAGAGACCCAGTACTTC	CASSLRRTGGQETQYF
TRBV7-9	TRBJ2-3	.	.	TGTGCCAGCCGGCACAGGGATGGGATCACAGATACGCAGTATTTT	CASRHRDGITDTQYF
TRBV4-1	TRBJ2-1	TRBD2	.	TGCGCCAGCAGCCAAGATTGGGGGACTAGCGGAAGGGATGAGCAGTTCTTC	CASSQDWGTSGRDEQFF
TRBV6-6	TRBJ2-7	.	.	TGTGCCAGCAGTTACTCTTCGGGGGACGAGCAGTACTTC	CASSYSSGDEQYF
TRBV28	TRBJ1-1	.	few	TGTGCCAGCAGTTTGGCGACAGCTTACACTGAAGCTTTCTTT	CASSLATAYTEAFF
TRBV7-9	TRBJ1-1	TRBD1	.	TGTGCCAGCAGCACCACTGAGACAGGGTACGCTTTCTTT	CASSTTETGYAFF
TRBV5-4	TRBJ2-7	TRBD2	.	TGTGCCAGCAGAATACCGGGGGGACGCTCCTACGAGCAGTACTTC	CASRIPGGRSYEQYF
TRBV5-1	TRBJ2-3	TRBD2	once	TGCGCCAGCAGCTTGGAAGCGGGACGGACAGATACGCAGTATTTT	CASSLEAGRTDTQYF
TRBV27	TRBJ1-1	.	.	TGTGCCAGCAGGAGGGGGATGAACACTGAAGCTTTCTTT	CASRRGMNTEAFF
TRBV6-1	TRBJ1-1	.	few	TGTGCCAGCAGTGAAGCGGCTACTGAAGCTTTCTTT	CASSEAATEAFF
TRBV5-1	TRBJ2-7	.	.	TGCGCCAGCAGCTTGGAGAAACAGTCCTACGAGCAGTACTTC	CASSLEKQSYEQYF
TRBV15	TRBJ2-3	.	.	TGTGCCACCAGCAGAGATAATGTCAGGGGACATACGCAGTATTTT	CATSRDNVRGHTQYF
TRBV28	TRBJ1-5	TRBD1	.	TGTGCCAGCAGAGCCGGGACAGGGGTGTCGCCCCAGCATTTT	CASRAGTGVSPQHF
TRBV19	TRBJ1-3	.	few	TGTGCCAGTAGCCAACTGAGCTCTGGAAACACCATATATTTT	CASSQLSSGNTIYF